These T cell receptor beta chains were read from a single sample in a study of blood T cell repertoires in COVID-19. The protocol was immunoSEQ multiplex PCR, while the TCRdb copy is restricted to in-frame clones and leaves out a portion. The sample has 100,000 to 120,000 clones, roughly four fifths seen once; the top ten hold approximately 4.1%. The sequencing input was peripheral blood. These receptors were taken from a woman aged 70-85 years with acute or convalescent COVID-19. CDR3s include the opening cysteine and the closing phenylalanine or tryptophan. The order of the fields is J gene, V gene, CDR3 protein.

>TRBJ1-3|TRBV28
CASGGHGRDTIYF
>TRBJ1-3|TRBV6-5
CASSPPTGNTIYF
>TRBJ1-2|TRBV28
CASSLRGVSYGYTF
>TRBJ1-5|TRBV19
CASRPVGTGFSQPQHF
>TRBJ2-4|TRBV28
CASNPGGPKNIQYF
>TRBJ2-3|TRBV14
CASSPGLAGVTRVDTQYF
>TRBJ2-1|TRBV5-4
CASSSYNEQFF
>TRBJ2-3|TRBV4-3
CASSQDVGLAGAHSTDTQYF
>TRBJ1-1|TRBV5-1
CASGTQGPSQGEAFF
>TRBJ2-7|TRBV7-9
CASSLIEYESGPLYEQYF
>TRBJ2-3|TRBV4-2
CASSDEGQGSTDTQYF
>TRBJ2-6|TRBV5-6
CASSLEVQRLWGANVLTF
>TRBJ2-3|TRBV2
CASRGVAGGLPQYF
>TRBJ2-4|TRBV4-2
CASSQETVGTSGSNIQYF
>TRBJ2-3|TRBV6-5
CASSSRLAGVTDTQYF
>TRBJ2-1|TRBV2
CASSEVGSGRSGNEQFF
>TRBJ2-7|TRBV6-5
CASRRTSGYEQYF
>TRBJ1-1|TRBV28
CASATGNTEAFF
>TRBJ1-2|TRBV28
CASTRGGVTNYGYTF
>TRBJ2-6|TRBV24-1
CATGIDRSGANVLTF
>TRBJ1-2|TRBV12-3/TRBV12-4
CASSYSGYGYTF
>TRBJ1-5|TRBV6-2/TRBV6-3
CASSTVGEGNQPQHF
>TRBJ1-1|TRBV27
CASSSLTRLGAFF
>TRBJ2-6|TRBV19
CASSISTGTGANVLTF
>TRBJ2-3|TRBV7-2
CASSLVPRDTQYF
>TRBJ1-4|TRBV5-8
CASSLLSAANEKLFF
>TRBJ1-1|TRBV6-1
CASSEGQSRLNTEAFF
>TRBJ2-3|TRBV24-1
CATDGGSTDTQYF
>TRBJ1-2|TRBV28
CASSPLGGYGYTF
>TRBJ1-2|TRBV19
CASSPPSYGYTF
>TRBJ1-2|TRBV11-2
CASSLERTYGYTF
>TRBJ2-1|TRBV7-9
CASSLVSGQGAGEQFF
>TRBJ2-3|TRBV28
CASSSRLAGDTQYF
>TRBJ1-2|TRBV18
CASSLGQGERGYTF
>TRBJ1-5|TRBV19
CASSIAGGAQHF
>TRBJ1-2|TRBV5-1
CASSLVNYGYTF
>TRBJ1-1|TRBV6-6
CASSPLGPTARAEAFF
>TRBJ1-2|TRBV7-9
CASSFDRFGYTF
>TRBJ2-7|TRBV14
CASSRDFLYEQYF
>TRBJ2-1|TRBV5-1
CASSFGLAGFLSVSYNEQFF
>TRBJ1-3|TRBV7-9
CASSLGGSGNTIYF
>TRBJ1-2|TRBV5-1
CASSRQTGVDGYTF